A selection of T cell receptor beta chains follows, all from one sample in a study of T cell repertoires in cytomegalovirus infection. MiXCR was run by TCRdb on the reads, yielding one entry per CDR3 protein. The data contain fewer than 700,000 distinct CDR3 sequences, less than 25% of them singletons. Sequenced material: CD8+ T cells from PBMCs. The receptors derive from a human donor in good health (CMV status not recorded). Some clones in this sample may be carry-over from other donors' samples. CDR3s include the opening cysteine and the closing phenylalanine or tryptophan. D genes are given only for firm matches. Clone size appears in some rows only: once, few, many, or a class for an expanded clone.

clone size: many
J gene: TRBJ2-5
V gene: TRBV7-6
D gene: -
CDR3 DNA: TGTGCCAGCAGCTTAGAGACGGGTCTAGGGTACTTC
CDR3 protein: CASSLETGLGYF

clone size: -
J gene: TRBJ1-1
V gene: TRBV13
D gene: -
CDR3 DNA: TGTGCCAGCAGCTTTGACCCCGGGAAAGCTTTCTTT
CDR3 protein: CASSFDPGKAFF

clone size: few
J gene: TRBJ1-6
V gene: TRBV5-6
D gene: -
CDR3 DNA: TGTGCCAGCAGCTTGGGGTATGGTAATTCACCCCTCCACTTT
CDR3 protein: CASSLGYGNSPLHF

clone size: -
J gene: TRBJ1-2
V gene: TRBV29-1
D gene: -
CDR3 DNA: TGCAGCGTTGTCATAGGATTCAATTATGGCTACACCTTC
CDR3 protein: CSVVIGFNYGYTF

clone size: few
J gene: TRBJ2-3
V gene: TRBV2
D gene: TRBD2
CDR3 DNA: TGTGCCAGTCCCGGGGGGGGCGCGGACACAGATACGCAGTATTTT
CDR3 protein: CASPGGGADTDTQYF

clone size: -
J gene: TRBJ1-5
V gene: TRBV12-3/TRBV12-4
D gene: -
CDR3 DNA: TGTGCCAGCACCGTGACAGGCGGTCTTCAGCCCCAGCATTTT
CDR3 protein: CASTVTGGLQPQHF

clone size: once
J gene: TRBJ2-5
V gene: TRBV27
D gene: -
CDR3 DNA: TGTGCCAGCAGTTTAGCTAGCGCTAAGACCCAGTACTTC
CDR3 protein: CASSLASAKTQYF

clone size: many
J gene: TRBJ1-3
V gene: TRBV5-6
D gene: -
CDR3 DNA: TGTGCCAGCAGCTTGGGAACTAGCGCGGTTGGAAACACCATATATTTT
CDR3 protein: CASSLGTSAVGNTIYF

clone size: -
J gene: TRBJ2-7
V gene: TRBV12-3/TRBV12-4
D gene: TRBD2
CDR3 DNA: TGTGCCAGCAGTTTGGGGGGGAGACACGAGCAGTACTTC
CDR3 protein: CASSLGGRHEQYF

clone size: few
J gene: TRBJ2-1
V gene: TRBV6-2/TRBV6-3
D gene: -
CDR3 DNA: TGTGCCAGCAGTTACTCTCCCCGGTGGGGTTACAATGAGCAGTTCTTC
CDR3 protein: CASSYSPRWGYNEQFF

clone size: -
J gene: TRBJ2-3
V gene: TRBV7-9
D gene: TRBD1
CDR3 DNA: TGTGCCAGCAGCTCCACCGGGACAGGGGATTCAGATACGCAGTATTTT
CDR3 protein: CASSSTGTGDSDTQYF

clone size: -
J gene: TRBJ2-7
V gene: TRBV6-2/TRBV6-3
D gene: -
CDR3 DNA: TGTGCCAGCAGTTTAAGCCCTTTACGACAGACCTCGACTTGGACCAACATCTACGAGCAGTACTTC
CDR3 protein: CASSLSPLRQTSTWTNIYEQYF

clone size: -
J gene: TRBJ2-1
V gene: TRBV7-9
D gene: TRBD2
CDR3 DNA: TGTGCCAGCAGCCAACCCGGGGGGGACTACAATGAGCAGTTCTTC
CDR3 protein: CASSQPGGDYNEQFF

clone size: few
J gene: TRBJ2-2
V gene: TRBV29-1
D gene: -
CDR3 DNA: TGCAGCGTTGATAGTTTGAGTGGGGAGCTGTTTTTT
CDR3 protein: CSVDSLSGELFF

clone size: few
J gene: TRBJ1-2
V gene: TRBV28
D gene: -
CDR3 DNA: TGTGCCAGCAGTTTATATGAGGAGGGCTACACCTTC
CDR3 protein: CASSLYEEGYTF

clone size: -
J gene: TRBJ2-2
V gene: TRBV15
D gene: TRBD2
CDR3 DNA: TGTGCCACCATCCCAACGGGAGGAAACACCGGGGAGCTGTTTTTT
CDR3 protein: CATIPTGGNTGELFF

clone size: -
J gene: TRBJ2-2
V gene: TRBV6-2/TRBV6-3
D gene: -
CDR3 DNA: TGTGCCAGCAGTCCCGGTCCGGGGGCGCGGGACACCGGGGAGCTGTTTTTT
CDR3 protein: CASSPGPGARDTGELFF

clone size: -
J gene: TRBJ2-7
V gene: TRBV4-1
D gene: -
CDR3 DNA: TGCGCCAGCAGCCAAGAGGAGCAAGCAGGCTTGGAGAACGAGCAGTACTTC
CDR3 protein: CASSQEEQAGLENEQYF

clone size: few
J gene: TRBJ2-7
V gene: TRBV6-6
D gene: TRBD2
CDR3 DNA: TGTGCCAGCAGTTACAGTAGCGGGGGGATCTACGAGCAGTACTTC
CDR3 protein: CASSYSSGGIYEQYF

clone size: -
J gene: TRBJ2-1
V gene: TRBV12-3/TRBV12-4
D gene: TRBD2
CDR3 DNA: TGTGCCAGCAGTCCCTTAAGGTGGGGGGGGAACAATGAGCAGTTCTTC
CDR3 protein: CASSPLRWGGNNEQFF

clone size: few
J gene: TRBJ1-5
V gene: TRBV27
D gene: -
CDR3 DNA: TGTGCCAGCAGATCGGGGAATCAGCCCCAGCATTTT
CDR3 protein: CASRSGNQPQHF

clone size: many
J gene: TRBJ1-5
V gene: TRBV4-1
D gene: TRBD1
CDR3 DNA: TGCGCCAGCAGCCAGCGGACAGGGCAGAATCAGCCCCAGCATTTT
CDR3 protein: CASSQRTGQNQPQHF

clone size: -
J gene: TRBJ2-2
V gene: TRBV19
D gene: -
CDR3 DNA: TGTGCCAGTAATGAAGAGAACACCGGGGAGCTGTTTTTT
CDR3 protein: CASNEENTGELFF

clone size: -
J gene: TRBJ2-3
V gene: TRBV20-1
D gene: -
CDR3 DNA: TGCAGTGCTTCGGAAAGCACAGATACGCAGTATTTT
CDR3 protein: CSASESTDTQYF

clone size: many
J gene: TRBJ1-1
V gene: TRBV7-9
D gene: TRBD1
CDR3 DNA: TGTGCCAGCAGCAAAGAGGGACAGCTGAACACTGAAGCTTTCTTT
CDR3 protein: CASSKEGQLNTEAFF

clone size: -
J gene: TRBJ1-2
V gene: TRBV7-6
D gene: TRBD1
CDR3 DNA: TGTGCCAGCAGCTCGTGGACAGGGGAGGGCTACACCTTC
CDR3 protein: CASSSWTGEGYTF